There are a few counts of the clone carrying this TCR beta chain. This sample is part of a study of T cells after somatic rescue of genetic block. Trimming removed 1 base from V and 3 bases from J, with 9 bases in between. The V gene's germline CDR1 is SEHNR and CDR2 FQNEAQ (reference sequence). The CDR3 has 14 amino acids. Using immunoSEQ multiplex PCR, the repertoire was profiled, and TCRdb retains in-frame clones only, with some absent. The sample carries about 120,000 clones, 90% to 95% recorded once. This TCR was sampled from a young woman. What was sequenced was peripheral blood mononuclear cells (PBMCs). The rearrangement uses TRBV7-9 and TRBJ2-5, with a possible D match to TRBD1 (5 bases). This CDR3 is CASSLGQNKETQYF. The CDR3 coding sequence is TGTGCCAGCAGCTTAGGACAGAACAAAGAGACCCAGTACTTC. The full variable domain, rest sourced from reference TRBV7-9 and TRBJ2-5, is DTGVSQNPRHKITKRGQNVTFRCDPISEHNRLYWYRQTLGQGPEFLTYFQNEAQLEKSRLLSDRFSAERPKGSFSTLEIQRTEQGDSAMYLCASSLGQNKETQYFGPGTRLLVL.